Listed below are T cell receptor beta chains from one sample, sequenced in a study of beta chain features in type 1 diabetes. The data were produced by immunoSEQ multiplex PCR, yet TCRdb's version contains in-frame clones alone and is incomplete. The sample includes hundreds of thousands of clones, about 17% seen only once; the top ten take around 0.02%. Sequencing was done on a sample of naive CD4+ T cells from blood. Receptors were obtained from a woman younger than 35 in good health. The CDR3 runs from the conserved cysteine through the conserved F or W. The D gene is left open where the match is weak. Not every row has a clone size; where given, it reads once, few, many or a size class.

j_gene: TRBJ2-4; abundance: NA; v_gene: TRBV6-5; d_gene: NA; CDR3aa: CASSYRGENIQYF; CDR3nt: TGTGCCAGCAGTTACCGCGGGGAAAACATTCAGTACTTC
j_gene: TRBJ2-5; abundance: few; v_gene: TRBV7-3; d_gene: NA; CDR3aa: CASSVTDQETQYF; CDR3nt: TGTGCCAGCAGCGTGACAGACCAAGAGACCCAGTACTTC
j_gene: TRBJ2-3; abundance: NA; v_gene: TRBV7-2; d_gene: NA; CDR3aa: CASSLDGGGRTQYF; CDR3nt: TGTGCCAGCAGCTTAGATGGGGGAGGACGTACGCAGTATTTT
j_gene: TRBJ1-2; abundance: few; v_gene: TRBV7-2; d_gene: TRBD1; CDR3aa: CASSLATGDGYTF; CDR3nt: TGTGCCAGCAGCTTAGCGACAGGGGATGGCTACACCTTC
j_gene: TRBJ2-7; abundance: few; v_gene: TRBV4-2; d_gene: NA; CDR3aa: CASSQDRGLSYEQYF; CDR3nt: TGTGCCAGCAGCCAAGATCGGGGGCTTTCCTACGAGCAGTACTTC
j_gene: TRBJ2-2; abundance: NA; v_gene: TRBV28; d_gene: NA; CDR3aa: CASTSRVNTGELFF; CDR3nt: TGTGCCAGCACGTCACGAGTGAACACCGGGGAGCTGTTTTTT
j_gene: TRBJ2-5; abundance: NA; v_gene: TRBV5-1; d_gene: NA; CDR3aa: CASSLARGETQYF; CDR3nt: TGCGCCAGCAGCCTCGCGAGGGGAGAGACCCAGTACTTC
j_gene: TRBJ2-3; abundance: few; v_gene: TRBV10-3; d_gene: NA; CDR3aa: CATAPTGTDTQYF; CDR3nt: TGTGCCACCGCGCCTACAGGGACAGATACGCAGTATTTT
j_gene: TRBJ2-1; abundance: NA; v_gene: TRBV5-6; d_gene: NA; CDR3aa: CATDRGHEQFF; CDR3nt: TGTGCCACCGACAGAGGGCATGAGCAGTTCTTC
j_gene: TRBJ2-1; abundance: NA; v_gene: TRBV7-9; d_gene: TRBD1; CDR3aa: CASSRGQVYNEQFF; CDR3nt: TGTGCCAGCAGCCGTGGACAGGTGTACAATGAGCAGTTCTTC
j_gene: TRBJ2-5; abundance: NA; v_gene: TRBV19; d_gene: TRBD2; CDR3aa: CASSMYGTSSETQYF; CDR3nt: TGTGCCAGTAGTATGTATGGGACTAGTTCGGAGACCCAGTACTTC
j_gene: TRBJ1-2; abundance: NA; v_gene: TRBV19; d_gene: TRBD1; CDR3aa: CASRSGQGNYGYTF; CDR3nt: TGTGCCAGTAGAAGCGGACAGGGAAACTATGGCTACACCTTC
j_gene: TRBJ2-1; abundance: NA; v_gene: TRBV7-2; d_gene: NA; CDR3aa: CASSLGLVNEQFF; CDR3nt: TGTGCCAGCAGCTTAGGGCTAGTCAATGAGCAGTTCTTC
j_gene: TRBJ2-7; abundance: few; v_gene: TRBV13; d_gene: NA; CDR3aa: CASSSPPGKGSYEQYF; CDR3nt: TGTGCCAGCAGCTCCCCTCCCGGGAAAGGATCCTACGAGCAGTACTTC
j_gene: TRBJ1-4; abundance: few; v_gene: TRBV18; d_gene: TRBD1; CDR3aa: CASSPQGATNEKLFF; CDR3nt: TGTGCCAGCTCACCACAGGGGGCGACTAATGAAAAACTGTTTTTT
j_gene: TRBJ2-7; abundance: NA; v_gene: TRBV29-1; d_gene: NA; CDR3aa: CSVGERPYEQYF; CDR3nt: TGCAGCGTTGGCGAGAGGCCCTACGAGCAGTACTTC
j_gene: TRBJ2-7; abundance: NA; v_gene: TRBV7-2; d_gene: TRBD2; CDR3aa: CASSRRGGSGNEQYF; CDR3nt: TGTGCCAGCAGCCGTCGGGGTGGTAGCGGGAACGAGCAGTACTTC
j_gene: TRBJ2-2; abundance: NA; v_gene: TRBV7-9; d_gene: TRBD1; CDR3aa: CASKPGQGITGELFF; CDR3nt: TGTGCCAGCAAACCGGGACAGGGGATCACCGGGGAGCTGTTTTTT